The clone carrying this TCR beta chain was seen ten or more times. Each CDR3 protein is one row after TCRdb ran MiXCR on the 5' RACE reads. The data contain 150,000 or so distinct CDR3 sequences, around 3.4% of them singletons. The sample is drawn from a study of identical twins. Germline assignment: CDR1 DFQATT and CDR2 SNEGSKA (reference sequence). After removal of 1 base from V and 10 bases from J, the junction contained 10 bases not matched to a gene. The CDR3 sequence is 15 residues long. This TCR was sampled from a man between 18 and 35 years old in good health. Material: memory T cells sorted from blood. The chain combines TRBV20-1 with TRBJ1-6; TRBD1 agrees at 7 bases. Here the CDR3 DNA reads TGCAGTGCTAGAGCCGGGACAGTGGTTGGCTCACCCCTCCACTTT. It specifies CSARAGTVVGSPLHF.